This TCR beta chain was found in a study of identical twins. The table lists this clonotype with many counts. The antigen remains unidentified. Template switching (which added a universal primer site) was used, and cDNA carried unique molecular identifiers. TCRdb processed the 5' RACE reads anew with MiXCR; each CDR3 protein has one entry. This table has 690,000 or so distinct CDR3 sequences, 5.5% to 7.5% appearing once. The CDR3 runs 15 residues. The V end lost 2 bases, the J end lost 2 bases, and 8 bases lay between the germline ends. CDR1 KGHDR and CDR2 SFDVKD come from the germline V gene. General study points: For out-of-frame beta sequences, excess twin sharing was weaker. Out-of-frame sharing of TCR alpha in monozygotic twins was underestimated by models.

This clonotype was obtained from a man aged 18-30 years in good health. The rearrangement links TRBV24-1 to TRBJ2-2, with no clear D. The sequencing input was naive T cells sorted from blood. CDR3: CATSDSGRNTGELFF. The CDR3 DNA reads TGTGCCACCAGTGATTCTGGAAGAAACACCGGGGAGCTGTTTTTT.